This T cell receptor (beta chain) was profiled in a study of blood T cell repertoires in COVID-19. About the study: Sites across the United States, Italy and Spain contributed samples from acute and convalescent COVID-19.

The CDR3 contains 13 residues. V was clipped by 1 base and J by 4 bases, with 7 bases between them. Germline values: CDR1 LGHDT, CDR2 YNNKEL (reference sequence). In the source study's methods: Using reference gene primer amplification, nucleated cell counts were estimated. Here immunoSEQ multiplex PCR was the method, and the copy in TCRdb shows in-frame clones only, minus some. D and trimming come from the DNA, and the V and J calls and clone size come from that table. Seen here are some 150,000 clones, approximately 89% observed once, and the top ten hold roughly 1.6%. The sequenced material came from peripheral blood. This TCR was sampled from a human donor in a cohort sampled during active COVID-19. The gene calls are TRBV3-1 (or the pseudogene TRBV3-2) and TRBJ1-2; D unclear. The DNA of the CDR3 is TGTGCCAGCAGCCAAGGCGGCTTCTATGGCTACACCTTC. It yields the protein CASSQGGFYGYTF.